This TCR beta chain was retrieved from a study of spatial heterogeneity in lung cancer. Study as a whole: As counted in raw reads, each unique TCR and UMI combination appeared more than ten times on average. Study results and limitations: Follow-up blood showed ubiquitous expanded tumor TCRs less than blood at resection did.

The time point is: sample taken at primary tumor resection. The study sequenced unsorted whole RNA from tumor, nontumor lung or frozen PBMC. The germline V gene encodes CDR1 SGHNT and CDR2 YYREEE (reference sequence). Germline trimming cut 10 bases from V and 10 bases from J; bases unmatched to any gene: 8. This CDR3 region has 12 residues. A word on this clonotype: Its target is not known.

TCRdb called the 5' RACE reads again in MiXCR, with one record for every CDR3 protein. The data show roughly 21,000 distinct CDR3 sequences, 3.3% seen once. The sequenced sample was PBMCs, obtained at surgery. This chain connects TRBV5-4 to TRBJ2-1; 10 bases line up with TRBD2. The clonotype was recovered from a female donor with early-stage non-small cell lung cancer. The CDR3 loop is CAGSTSGREQFF. The CDR3 DNA reads as TGTGCCGGTTCGACTAGCGGGCGGGAGCAGTTCTTC.